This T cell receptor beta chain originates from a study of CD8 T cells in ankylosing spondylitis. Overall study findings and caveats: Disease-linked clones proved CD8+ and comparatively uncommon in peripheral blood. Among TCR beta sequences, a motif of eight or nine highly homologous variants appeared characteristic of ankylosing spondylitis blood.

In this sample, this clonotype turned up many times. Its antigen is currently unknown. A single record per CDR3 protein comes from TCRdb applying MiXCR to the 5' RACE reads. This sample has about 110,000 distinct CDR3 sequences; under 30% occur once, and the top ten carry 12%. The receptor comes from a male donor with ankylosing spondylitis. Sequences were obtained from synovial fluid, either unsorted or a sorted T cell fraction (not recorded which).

CDR3 loop: CASSLVTGGETQYF. The CDR3 DNA reads as TGTGCCAGCAGCTTAGTAACGGGGGGGGAGACCCAGTACTTC. The V and J genes are TRBV11-2 and TRBJ2-5; 8 bases align to TRBD2. Trimming took 1 base from V and 5 from J; bases not matched to a gene: 3. The CDR3 is made up of 14 amino acids. The germline gives CDR1 SGHAT, CDR2 FQNNGV.